The TCR beta chain described here comes from a study of T cell responses to AZD1222 COVID-19 vaccine. TCRdb's copy holds only in-frame clones and misses some; the assay was immunoSEQ multiplex PCR. The profile shows 140,000 or so clones, 92% of them singletons. The V gene's germline CDR1 is MNHEY and CDR2 SVGAGI. Trimming shortened V by 0 bases and J by 8 bases, and 10 bases separated the two germline ends. CDR3 length: 13 amino acids. Whole-study results and caveats: Breadth and depth of Spike-specific TCRs rose after two AZD1222 doses.

Of note for this clone: Its target is unknown.

V and J are TRBV6-5 and TRBJ1-2, with D uncertain. Sequencing used peripheral blood, obtained 28 days after the second AZD1222 dose. The receptor's source is an adult who received the AZD1222 COVID-19 vaccine. The CDR3 is CASSYSISSGYTF. For the CDR3, the DNA is TGTGCCAGCAGTTACTCGATAAGTAGCGGCTACACCTTC.